This is a list of T cell receptor beta chains from one sample in a study of blood T cell repertoires in COVID-19. Produced via immunoSEQ multiplex PCR; TCRdb's table is partial and in-frame only. The sample lists around 260,000 clones, roughly 80% seen once, with 4.2% in the top ten. Sequencing used peripheral blood. These receptors were obtained from a man in his 60s with acute or convalescent COVID-19. CDR3s include the opening cysteine and the closing phenylalanine or tryptophan. The order of the fields is J gene, V gene, clone size, D gene, CDR3 DNA, CDR3 protein. The D gene is left open where the match is weak. Clone size is not always given. Where it is, it says once, few, many or a class for expanded clones.

>TRBJ1-4|TRBV18|.|.
TGTGCCAGCTCACCAAAAGAGGGATCGGATGAAAAACTGTTTTTT
CASSPKEGSDEKLFF
>TRBJ1-2|TRBV5-1|.|TRBD1
TGCGCCAGTACCCCCGGACAGGGGTATGGCTACACCTTC
CASTPGQGYGYTF
>TRBJ2-1|TRBV3-1/TRBV3-2|.|.
TGTGCCAGCAGCCAATCGGTCTTGGATGAGCAGTTCTTC
CASSQSVLDEQFF
>TRBJ2-7|TRBV28|.|.
TGTGCCAGCAGGGCAGGGGCCTACGAGCAGTACTTC
CASRAGAYEQYF
>TRBJ1-2|TRBV6-6|.|.
TGTGCCAGCAGTTATTTAGGCAGGATCTATGGCTACACCTTC
CASSYLGRIYGYTF
>TRBJ2-7|TRBV29-1|.|TRBD1
TGCAGCGTGGGACAGGGGGCGGGGGAGCAGTACTTC
CSVGQGAGEQYF
>TRBJ2-5|TRBV18|.|.
TGTGCCAGCTCACCGCTCGAGGGAGAGACCCAGTACTTC
CASSPLEGETQYF
>TRBJ2-1|TRBV5-4|once|TRBD1
TGTGCCAGCAGCCTCTCCCGAGGGGGCGGTAACTCCTACAATGAGCAGTTCTTC
CASSLSRGGGNSYNEQFF
>TRBJ2-7|TRBV9|.|TRBD1
TGTGCCAGCAGCTTCGCCGGGACAGGCGGAGACGAGCAGTACTTC
CASSFAGTGGDEQYF
>TRBJ1-1|TRBV4-1|once|.
TGCGCCAGCAGCCAAGTGGCACCAGGCCTTCGGCGGGGCACTGAAGCTTTCTTT
CASSQVAPGLRRGTEAFF
>TRBJ2-7|TRBV7-9|once|TRBD2
TGTGCCAGCAGCAAGCTAGCGGCCGTAGGGATCTACGAGCAGTACTTC
CASSKLAAVGIYEQYF
>TRBJ1-1|TRBV12-3/TRBV12-4|.|.
TGTGCCAGCAGTTTAGGGCTCCCTGAAGCTTTCTTT
CASSLGLPEAFF
>TRBJ2-7|TRBV5-1|few|TRBD1
TGCGCCAGCAGCTCGACCGGACAGGGTTTGAACGAGCAGTACTTC
CASSSTGQGLNEQYF
>TRBJ2-1|TRBV19|few|TRBD2
TGTGCCAGTAGTAGACAGGTGGGGACTAGCGTCTACAATGAGCAGTTCTTC
CASSRQVGTSVYNEQFF
>TRBJ2-7|TRBV19|.|.
TGTGCCAGCGCTACAGGGACCGAATACGAGCAGTACTTC
CASATGTEYEQYF
>TRBJ2-7|TRBV27|.|.
TGTGCCAGCAGTTCCCTTTCCTACGAGCAGTACTTC
CASSSLSYEQYF
>TRBJ2-3|TRBV14|.|.
TGTGCCAGCAGCCAACGGGCAGATACGCAGTATTTT
CASSQRADTQYF
>TRBJ1-1|TRBV24-1|.|.
TGTGCCACCAGTGACGTCGGGGGGACTGAAGCTTTCTTT
CATSDVGGTEAFF
>TRBJ2-2|TRBV10-3|.|TRBD2
TGTGCCATCAGTGGGGGGACTAGCGGGGTGTTCACCGGGGAGCTGTTTTTT
CAISGGTSGVFTGELFF
>TRBJ1-2|TRBV3-1/TRBV3-2|.|.
TGTGCCAGCAGCCAAGGGGGGACTCAAAACTATGGCTACACCTTC
CASSQGGTQNYGYTF
>TRBJ2-3|TRBV7-2|.|.
TGTGCCAGCAGCTTAGCAGTCCGGGGGACTTTGGGGGGGCCAGATACGCAGTATTTT
CASSLAVRGTLGGPDTQYF
>TRBJ1-3|TRBV18|once|.
TGTGCCAGCTCACCACTGGGACTATCTGGCTCTGGAAACACCATATATTTT
CASSPLGLSGSGNTIYF
>TRBJ1-1|TRBV9|once|TRBD1
TGTGCCAGCAGCGCACAGGGGGCCGGGAACACTGAAGCTTTCTTT
CASSAQGAGNTEAFF
>TRBJ1-5|TRBV27|once|TRBD1
TGTGCCAGCAGAGGCGCAGGGACAGTCAATCAGCCCCAGCATTTT
CASRGAGTVNQPQHF
>TRBJ2-1|TRBV9|.|TRBD1
TGTGCCAGCAGCGACCGAACAGGGGGCTCCTACAATGAGCAGTTCTTC
CASSDRTGGSYNEQFF
>TRBJ2-5|TRBV18|.|TRBD2
TGTGCCAGCTCACCATCGACTAGCGGGAGTGGAGAGACCCAGTACTTC
CASSPSTSGSGETQYF
>TRBJ1-2|TRBV4-3|.|TRBD1
TGCGCCAGCAGCCAAGATCCACCGGGACAGGGTGCCTATGGCTACACCTTC
CASSQDPPGQGAYGYTF
>TRBJ1-1|TRBV11-1|.|.
TGTGCCAGCAGCCAGGGACAGAACACTGAAGCTTTCTTT
CASSQGQNTEAFF
>TRBJ2-2|TRBV11-3|.|TRBD2
TGTGCCAGCAGCCCGGGGGGGCCAGGGACCGGGGAGCTGTTTTTT
CASSPGGPGTGELFF
>TRBJ1-2|TRBV27|few|TRBD1
TGTGCCAGCAGTACGGGACAGGGTCGGTATGGCTACACCTTC
CASSTGQGRYGYTF
>TRBJ1-6|TRBV28|.|.
TGTGCCAGCAGCTTTAGCGGGGAAAATTCACCCCTCCACTTT
CASSFSGENSPLHF
>TRBJ2-3|TRBV19|.|TRBD2
TGTGCCAGTAGTAGGGAGGAGCGGGGGGACACAGATACGCAGTATTTT
CASSREERGDTDTQYF
>TRBJ1-2|TRBV5-1|once|TRBD1
TGCGCCAGCAGCTATGGCCCGGACAGGGCTTATGGCTACACCTTC
CASSYGPDRAYGYTF
>TRBJ2-3|TRBV4-2|.|TRBD2
TGTGCCAGCAGCCCGTGGCTAGCGGGGGGTTCAGATACGCAGTATTTT
CASSPWLAGGSDTQYF
>TRBJ1-5|TRBV6-2/TRBV6-3|.|TRBD1
TGTGCCAGCAGCCCAGGGGGCGGCGGCAATCAGCCCCAGCATTTT
CASSPGGGGNQPQHF
>TRBJ2-7|TRBV9|.|TRBD2
TGTGCCAGCAGCGTAGGAAGCGGGGGCTTATACGAGCAGTACTTC
CASSVGSGGLYEQYF
>TRBJ2-2|TRBV24-1|.|.
TGTGCCACCAGTGCTAGGGGAGGCACCGGGGAGCTGTTTTTT
CATSARGGTGELFF
>TRBJ1-2|TRBV12-3/TRBV12-4|.|.
TGTGCCAGCAGCCGTAGATATGGCTACACCTTC
CASSRRYGYTF
>TRBJ2-5|TRBV18|once|.
TGTGCCAGCTCACCAGCGCTAGCGTACCAAGAGACCCAGTACTTC
CASSPALAYQETQYF
>TRBJ1-4|TRBV3-1/TRBV3-2|.|.
TGTGCCAGCAGCCAGCAATCAGGGTTTGAAAAACTGTTTTTT
CASSQQSGFEKLFF
>TRBJ2-7|TRBV7-2|.|TRBD2
TGTGCCAGCAGCCAGAGTTGGCTAGCGGGAGGCCACGAGCAGTACTTC
CASSQSWLAGGHEQYF
>TRBJ2-2|TRBV18|.|.
TGTGCCAGCTCACCACTAAGCGGGTCGACCACCGGGGAGCTGTTTTTT
CASSPLSGSTTGELFF
>TRBJ2-5|TRBV5-6|.|TRBD2
TGTGCCAGCACCCCGGGGGGGGTAGCGGGGGGTTCTCAAGAGACCCAGTACTTC
CASTPGGVAGGSQETQYF
>TRBJ2-3|TRBV5-1|.|TRBD2
TGCGCCAGCAGCGAGGGACTAGCCTGGGATACGCAGTATTTT
CASSEGLAWDTQYF
>TRBJ2-1|TRBV28|few|.
TGTGCCAGCAAGGGCGGGACCCGAATCCAAAAGCAGTTCTTC
CASKGGTRIQKQFF
>TRBJ2-7|TRBV3-1/TRBV3-2|.|TRBD2
TGTGCCAGCAGTCCTTTGGTAGCGGGAGCTCTGTACGAGCAGTACTTC
CASSPLVAGALYEQYF
>TRBJ2-1|TRBV3-1/TRBV3-2|.|.
TGTGCCAGCAGCCAAATGGCAGGGACCTACAATGAGCAGTTCTTC
CASSQMAGTYNEQFF
>TRBJ1-6|TRBV5-4|.|.
TGTGCCAGCAGCAAACAGGGCCAATCCTATTCACCCCTCCACTTT
CASSKQGQSYSPLHF
>TRBJ1-1|TRBV5-4|few|TRBD1
TGTGCCAGCAGGGGACAGGGTCTGGGCACTGAAGCTTTCTTT
CASRGQGLGTEAFF
>TRBJ2-1|TRBV19|.|TRBD2
TGTGCCAGTAGTAAAACAACTAGCGGCTACTACAATGAGCAGTTCTTC
CASSKTTSGYYNEQFF
>TRBJ1-5|TRBV19|.|.
TGTGCCAGTAGTTGGACGGGAGGCAATCAGCCCCAGCATTTT
CASSWTGGNQPQHF
>TRBJ1-2|TRBV19|.|.
TGTGCCAGTAGTATGCCCCCCGGGAGTGCGGACTATGGCTACACCTTC
CASSMPPGSADYGYTF
>TRBJ2-1|TRBV7-2|.|.
TGTGCCAGCAGCTCAGGGGGGCTCTTAGGGAATGAGCAGTTCTTC
CASSSGGLLGNEQFF
>TRBJ2-3|TRBV5-1|.|TRBD1
TGCGCCAGCAGCTTGGGACAGGGGGCTGGTGTAGATACGCAGTATTTT
CASSLGQGAGVDTQYF
>TRBJ1-6|TRBV10-3|.|TRBD1
TGTGCCATCAGAGACAGGGGTTCACCCCTCCACTTT
CAIRDRGSPLHF
>TRBJ2-5|TRBV6-5|.|TRBD2
TGTGCCAGCAGTCCTTGGGGGGGACAAGAGACCCAGTACTTC
CASSPWGGQETQYF
>TRBJ2-1|TRBV21-1|.|.
TGTGCCAGCAGCAAAGGGACAGGGGTAGGGGGGGAGCAGTTCTTC
CASSKGTGVGGEQFF
>TRBJ2-6|TRBV30|.|.
TGTGCCTGGACCTTTCGTGGGGCCAACGTCCTGACTTTC
CAWTFRGANVLTF